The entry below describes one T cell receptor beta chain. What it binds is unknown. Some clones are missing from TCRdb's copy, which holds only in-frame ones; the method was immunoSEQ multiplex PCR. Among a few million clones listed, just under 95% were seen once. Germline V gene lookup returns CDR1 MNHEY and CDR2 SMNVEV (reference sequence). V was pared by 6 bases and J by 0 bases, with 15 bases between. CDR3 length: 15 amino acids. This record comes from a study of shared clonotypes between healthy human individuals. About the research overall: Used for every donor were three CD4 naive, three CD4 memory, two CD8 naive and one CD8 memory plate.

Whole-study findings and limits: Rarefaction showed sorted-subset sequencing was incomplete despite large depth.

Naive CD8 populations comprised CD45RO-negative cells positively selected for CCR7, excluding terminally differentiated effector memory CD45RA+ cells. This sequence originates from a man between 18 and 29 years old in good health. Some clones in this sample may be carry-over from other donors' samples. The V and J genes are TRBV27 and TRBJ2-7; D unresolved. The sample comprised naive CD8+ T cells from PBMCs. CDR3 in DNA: TGTGCCAGCAGGACTGGGCGACTCGCCTCCTACGAGCAGTACTTC. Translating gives CASRTGRLASYEQYF.